The 14 T cell receptor beta chains below were found in one sample sequenced in a study of blood T cell repertoires in COVID-19. TCRdb's copy holds only in-frame clones and misses some; the assay was immunoSEQ multiplex PCR. The repertoire holds about 210,000 clones, with roughly 94% as singletons. The sequenced sample was peripheral blood. The receptors were sampled from a man aged 25-45 years with acute or convalescent COVID-19.

The chain joins TRBV21-1 to TRBJ1-1. TRBV21-1 is assigned pseudogene status. This CDR3 region has 17 residues. CDR3 residues: CASSKYRPGLMNTEAFF. The CDR3 DNA is TGTGCCAGCAGCAAATACCGTCCGGGATTAATGAACACTGAAGCTTTCTTT.

The V gene is TRBV5-1, the J gene TRBJ1-2, with D possibly matching TRBD1 (6 bases). Trimming stripped 3 bases from V and 6 bases from J, with 18 bases between. CDR1 and CDR2 from the germline V gene are SGHRS and YFSETQ. This CDR3 has 15 residues. CDR3 amino acids: CASSSQGRTFHGYTF. The DNA of the CDR3 is TGCGCCAGCAGCTCCCAGGGGCGCACGTTCCATGGCTACACCTTC.

V gene TRBV28 combines with J gene TRBJ2-7; 10 bases are shared with TRBD2. J lost 2 bases, V lost 0 bases, and 10 bases had no gene match. The CDR3 has 18 amino acids. CDR1 is MDHEN and CDR2 is SYDVKM in the germline V gene. In nucleotides, the CDR3 is TGTGCCAGCAGTTTATGGGGGGTAGCGGGAGGACAAACCTACGAGCAGTACTTC. Translation: CASSLWGVAGGQTYEQYF.

The rearrangement links TRBV3-1 (or the pseudogene TRBV3-2) to TRBJ2-5, with D possibly matching TRBD2 (5 bases). Trimming took 4 bases from V and 5 from J, leaving 14 bases between them. This CDR3 spans 14 amino acids. Looked up from germline, CDR1 is LGHDT and CDR2 is YNNKEL (reference sequence). CDR3 region: CASSRLRVGETQYF. As DNA, the CDR3 is TGTGCCAGCAGCCGTCTGAGGGTGGGGGAGACCCAGTACTTC.

This clone was observed once. The chain carries TRBV5-1 and TRBJ1-1; no firm D call. The V gene's germline CDR1 is SGHRS and CDR2 YFSETQ. V was shortened by 0 bases and J by 0 bases, with 9 bases between the two germline ends. The CDR3 consists of 15 residues. CDR3 protein: CASSLESELNTEAFF. CDR3 in DNA: TGCGCCAGCAGCTTGGAGTCAGAATTGAACACTGAAGCTTTCTTT.

The V call is TRBV13, the J call TRBJ2-1; 9 positions agree with TRBD2. J was trimmed by 10 bases and V by 3 bases; bases with no gene match: 7. Germline V gene lookup returns CDR1 PRHDT and CDR2 FYEKMQ (reference sequence). The CDR3 is 14 amino acids. CDR3 sequence (DNA): TGTGCCAGCAGCTTGACTAGCGGCCTCTGGGAGCAGTTCTTC. It translates to CASSLTSGLWEQFF.

The gene calls are TRBV28 and TRBJ1-6; possible D gene TRBD1, 5 bases. Germline loops: CDR1 MDHEN, CDR2 SYDVKM. V was clipped by 5 bases and J by 3 bases, with 14 bases between them. The CDR3 has 16 residues. The CDR3 reads CASSLLTGFYNSPLHF. The CDR3, as DNA: TGTGCCAGCAGTCTTCTAACAGGATTCTATAATTCACCCCTCCACTTT.

This chain uses TRBV7-9 with TRBJ1-5; TRBD1 might be the D (5 bases). Germline-derived CDR1 and CDR2 are SEHNR and FQNEAQ (reference sequence). The CDR3 consists of 13 residues. Trimming took 3 bases from V and 6 from J, leaving 9 bases between them. The CDR3 region is CASSLPQGQPQHF. CDR3 nucleotide sequence: TGTGCCAGCAGCTTGCCCCAGGGTCAGCCCCAGCATTTT. Drawing the rest from reference TRBV7-9 and TRBJ1-5, the complete variable domain is DTGVSQNPRHKITKRGQNVTFRCDPISEHNRLYWYRQTLGQGPEFLTYFQNEAQLEKSRLLSDRFSAERPKGSFSTLEIQRTEQGDSAMYLCASSLPQGQPQHFGDGTRLSIL.

The chain couples TRBV6-1 to TRBJ1-6, with D unclear. CDR1 is MNHNS and CDR2 is SASEGT in the germline V gene. V dropped 0 bases and J dropped 13 bases, with 10 bases sitting between them. The CDR3 is made up of 13 amino acids. The CDR3 DNA is TGTGCCAGCAGTGAAGCGGGGAGGGCCCCCCTCCACTTT. Translation: CASSEAGRAPLHF.

The rearrangement uses TRBV28 and TRBJ2-7; TRBD1 agrees at 7 bases. The V and J ends lost 6 bases and 3 bases, in that order; junction bases with no gene match: 8. This CDR3 region has 14 residues. CDR1 and CDR2 from the germline V gene are MDHEN and SYDVKM. The CDR3 loop reads CASSQGGAFYEQYF. CDR3 DNA sequence: TGTGCCAGCAGCCAAGGGGGCGCGTTCTACGAGCAGTACTTC. The full variable domain, its missing parts supplied by reference TRBV28 and TRBJ2-7, is DVKVTQSSRYLVKRTGEKVFLECVQDMDHENMFWYRQDPGLGLRLIYFSYDVKMKEKGDIPEGYSVSREKKERFSLILESASTNQTSMYLCASSQGGAFYEQYFGPGTRLTVT.

V gene TRBV28 combines with J gene TRBJ2-3, with 10 bases fitting TRBD2. The germline V gene encodes CDR1 MDHEN and CDR2 SYDVKM. Unmatched junction bases numbered 4, after V lost 5 bases and J lost 2 bases. This CDR3 has 15 residues. In DNA, the CDR3 is TGTGCCAGCAGTGTACTAGCGGGGATCACAGATACGCAGTATTTT. Protein product: CASSVLAGITDTQYF.

The rearrangement links TRBV7-3 to TRBJ2-1; tentative D call: TRBD2 (6 bases). The CDR3 totals 14 residues. Germline V gives CDR1 SGHTA, CDR2 FQGTGA. Trimming removed 2 bases at V and 7 bases at J, with 12 bases between. CDR3 sequence: CASSLGTGLNEQFF. The DNA for the CDR3 is TGTGCCAGCAGCTTAGGGACTGGTCTAAATGAGCAGTTCTTC.

The chain is built from TRBV28 and TRBJ1-1; 7 nucleotides match TRBD1. Losses at the gene ends were 5 bases for V and 6 bases for J; bases not matched to a gene: 12. This CDR3 region has 15 residues. Germline CDR1 and CDR2: MDHEN and SYDVKM. The CDR3 DNA reads TGTGCCAGCAGTCCCTCAACAGGGGTAGTGTCTGAAGCTTTCTTT. Protein sequence: CASSPSTGVVSEAFF. Full variable domain (remainder filled in from reference TRBV28 and TRBJ1-1): DVKVTQSSRYLVKRTGEKVFLECVQDMDHENMFWYRQDPGLGLRLIYFSYDVKMKEKGDIPEGYSVSREKKERFSLILESASTNQTSMYLCASSPSTGVVSEAFFGQGTRLTVV.

The genes are TRBV4-1 and TRBJ1-1, with 8 nucleotides matching TRBD1. Germline V gene lookup returns CDR1 MGHRA and CDR2 YSYEKL. This CDR3 contains 15 residues. V was clipped by 3 bases and J by 6 bases; unmatched bases: 9. The CDR3 region has the DNA TGCGCCAGCAGCCACATGGGGCAGGGGGCGCCTGAAGCTTTCTTT. It codes for CASSHMGQGAPEAFF.